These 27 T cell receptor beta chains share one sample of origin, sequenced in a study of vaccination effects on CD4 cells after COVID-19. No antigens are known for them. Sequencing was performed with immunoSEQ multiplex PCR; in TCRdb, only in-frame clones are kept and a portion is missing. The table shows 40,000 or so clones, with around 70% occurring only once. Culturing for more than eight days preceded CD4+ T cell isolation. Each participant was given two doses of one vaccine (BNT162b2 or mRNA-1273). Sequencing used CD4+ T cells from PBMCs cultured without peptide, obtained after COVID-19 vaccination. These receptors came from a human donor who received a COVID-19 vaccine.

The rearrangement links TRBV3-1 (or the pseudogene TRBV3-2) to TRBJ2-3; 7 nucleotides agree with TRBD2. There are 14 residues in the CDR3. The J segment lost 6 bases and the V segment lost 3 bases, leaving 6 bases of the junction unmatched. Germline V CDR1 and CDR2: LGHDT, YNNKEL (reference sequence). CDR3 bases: TGTGCCAGCAGCCACGGCCTAGCGGTTGATACGCAGTATTTT. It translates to CASSHGLAVDTQYF.

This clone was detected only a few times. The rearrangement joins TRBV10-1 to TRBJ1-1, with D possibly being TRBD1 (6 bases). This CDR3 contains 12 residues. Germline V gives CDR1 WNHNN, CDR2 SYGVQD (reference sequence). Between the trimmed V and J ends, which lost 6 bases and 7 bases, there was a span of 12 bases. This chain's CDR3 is CASSVGQYEAFF. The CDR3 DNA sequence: TGCGCCAGCAGCGTCGGACAGTATGAAGCTTTCTTT.

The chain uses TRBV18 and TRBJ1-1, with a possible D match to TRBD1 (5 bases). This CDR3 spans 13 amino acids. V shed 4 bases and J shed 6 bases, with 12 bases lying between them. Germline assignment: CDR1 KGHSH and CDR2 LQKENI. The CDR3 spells CASSQTGTAEAFF. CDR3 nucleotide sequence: TGTGCCAGCTCACAAACCGGGACGGCTGAAGCTTTCTTT.

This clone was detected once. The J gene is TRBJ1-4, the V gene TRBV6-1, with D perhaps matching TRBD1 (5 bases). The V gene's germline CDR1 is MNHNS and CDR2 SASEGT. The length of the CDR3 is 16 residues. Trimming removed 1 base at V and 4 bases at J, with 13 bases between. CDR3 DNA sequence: TGTGCCAGCAGTGAAGGCTTGGGACCGCTTAATGAAAAACTGTTTTTT. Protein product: CASSEGLGPLNEKLFF.

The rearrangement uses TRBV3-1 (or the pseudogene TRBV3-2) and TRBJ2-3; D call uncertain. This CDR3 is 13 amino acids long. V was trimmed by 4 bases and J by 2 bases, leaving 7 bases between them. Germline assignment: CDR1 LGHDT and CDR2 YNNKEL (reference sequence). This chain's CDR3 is CASSRRTTDTQYF. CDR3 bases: TGTGCCAGCAGCCGCAGGACCACAGATACGCAGTATTTT.

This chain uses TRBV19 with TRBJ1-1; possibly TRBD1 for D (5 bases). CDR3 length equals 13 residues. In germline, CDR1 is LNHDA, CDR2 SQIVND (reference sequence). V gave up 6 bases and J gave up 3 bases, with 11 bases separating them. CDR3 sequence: CASRNAGYTEAFF. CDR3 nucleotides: TGTGCCAGTAGAAACGCAGGGTACACTGAAGCTTTCTTT.

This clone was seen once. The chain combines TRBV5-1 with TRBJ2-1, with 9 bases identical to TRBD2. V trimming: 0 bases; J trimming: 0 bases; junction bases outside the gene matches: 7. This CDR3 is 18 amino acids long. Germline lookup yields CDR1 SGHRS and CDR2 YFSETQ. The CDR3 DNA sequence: TGCGCCAGCAGCTTGGCGGGTAGCGGGGGTGGCTCCTACAATGAGCAGTTCTTC. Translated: CASSLAGSGGGSYNEQFF.

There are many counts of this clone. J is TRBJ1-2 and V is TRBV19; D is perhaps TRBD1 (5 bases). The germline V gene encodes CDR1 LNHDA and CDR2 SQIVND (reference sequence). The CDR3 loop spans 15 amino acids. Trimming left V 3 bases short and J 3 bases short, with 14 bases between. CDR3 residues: CASSMYSGRDYGYTF. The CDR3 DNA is TGTGCCAGTAGTATGTATTCGGGGCGCGACTATGGCTACACCTTC.

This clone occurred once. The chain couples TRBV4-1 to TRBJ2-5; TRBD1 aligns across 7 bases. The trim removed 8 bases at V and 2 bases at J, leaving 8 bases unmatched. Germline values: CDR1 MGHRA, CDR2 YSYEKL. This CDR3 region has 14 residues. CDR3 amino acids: CASGRQGGQETQYF. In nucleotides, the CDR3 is TGCGCCAGCGGCCGACAGGGTGGGCAAGAGACCCAGTACTTC.

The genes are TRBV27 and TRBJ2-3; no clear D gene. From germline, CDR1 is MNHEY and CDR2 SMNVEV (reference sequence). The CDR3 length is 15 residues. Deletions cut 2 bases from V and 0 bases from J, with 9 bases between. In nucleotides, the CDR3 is TGTGCCAGCAGTTTAAAGGCGTCTAGCACAGATACGCAGTATTTT. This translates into CASSLKASSTDTQYF.

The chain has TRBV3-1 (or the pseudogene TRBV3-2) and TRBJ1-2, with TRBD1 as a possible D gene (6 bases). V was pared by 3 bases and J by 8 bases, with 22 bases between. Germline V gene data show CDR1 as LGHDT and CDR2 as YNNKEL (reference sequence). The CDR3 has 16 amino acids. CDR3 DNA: TGTGCCAGCAGCCATTCTATAGGTCGGACAGCTGACGGCTACACCTTC. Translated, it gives CASSHSIGRTADGYTF.

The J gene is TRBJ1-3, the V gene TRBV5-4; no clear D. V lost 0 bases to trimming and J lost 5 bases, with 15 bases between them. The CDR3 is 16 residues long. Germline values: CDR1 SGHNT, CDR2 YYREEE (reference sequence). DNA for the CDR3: TGTGCCAGCAGCTTGGGTCGAGCGGGCAGTAGAAACACCATATATTTT. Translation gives CASSLGRAGSRNTIYF.

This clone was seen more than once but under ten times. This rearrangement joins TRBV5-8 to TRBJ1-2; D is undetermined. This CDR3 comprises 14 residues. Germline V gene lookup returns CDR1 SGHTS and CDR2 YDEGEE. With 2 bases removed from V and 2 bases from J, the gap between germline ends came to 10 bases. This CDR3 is CASSLPGRNYGYTF. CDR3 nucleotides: TGTGCCAGCAGCTTACCGGGCCGCAACTATGGCTACACCTTC.

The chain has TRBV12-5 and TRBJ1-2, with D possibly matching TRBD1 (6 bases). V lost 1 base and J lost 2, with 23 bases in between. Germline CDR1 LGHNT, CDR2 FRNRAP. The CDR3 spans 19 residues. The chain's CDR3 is CASGLDSLTLLQGNYGYTF. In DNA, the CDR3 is TGTGCTAGTGGTTTGGATTCTCTTACATTATTGCAGGGGAACTATGGCTACACCTTC.

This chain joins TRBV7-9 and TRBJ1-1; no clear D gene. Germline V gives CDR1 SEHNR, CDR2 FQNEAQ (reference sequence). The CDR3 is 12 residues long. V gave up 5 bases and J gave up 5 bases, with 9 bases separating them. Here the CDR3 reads CASSRTRTEAFF. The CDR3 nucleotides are TGTGCCAGCAGCCGAACCCGTACTGAAGCTTTCTTT.

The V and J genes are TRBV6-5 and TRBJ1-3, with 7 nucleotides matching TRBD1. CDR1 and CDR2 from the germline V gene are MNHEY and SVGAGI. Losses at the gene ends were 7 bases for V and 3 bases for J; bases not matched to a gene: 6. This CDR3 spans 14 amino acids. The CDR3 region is CASKEGALGNTIYF. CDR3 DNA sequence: TGTGCCAGCAAAGAGGGGGCGCTTGGAAACACCATATATTTT.

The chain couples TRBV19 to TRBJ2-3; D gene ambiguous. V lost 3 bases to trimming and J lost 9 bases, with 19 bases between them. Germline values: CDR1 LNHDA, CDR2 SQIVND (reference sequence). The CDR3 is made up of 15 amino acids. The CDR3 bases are TGTGCCAGTAGTATTCAGGAGCAGGCTCCGCACACGCAGTATTTT. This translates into CASSIQEQAPHTQYF.

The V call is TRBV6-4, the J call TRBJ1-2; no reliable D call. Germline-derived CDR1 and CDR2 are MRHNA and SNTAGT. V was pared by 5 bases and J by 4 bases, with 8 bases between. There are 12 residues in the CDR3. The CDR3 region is CASSNELYGYTF. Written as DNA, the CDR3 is TGTGCCAGCAGTAACGAGCTCTATGGCTACACCTTC.

The CDR3 DNA is TGTGCCAGCAGTGAAGTGGGACCGGCCGGGGAGCTGTTTTTT. Residues: CASSEVGPAGELFF. The V gene is TRBV6-1, the J gene TRBJ2-2; D possibly matches TRBD1 or TRBD2 (5 bases each). V lost 1 base to trimming and J lost 6 bases, with 9 bases between them. CDR3 length: 14 residues. Germline V CDR1 and CDR2: MNHNS, SASEGT.

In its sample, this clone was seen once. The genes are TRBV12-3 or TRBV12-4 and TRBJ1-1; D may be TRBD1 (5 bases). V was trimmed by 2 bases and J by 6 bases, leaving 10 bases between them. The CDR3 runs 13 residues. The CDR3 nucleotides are TGTGCCAGCAGTTTAACCGGGACTTCTGAAGCTTTCTTT. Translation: CASSLTGTSEAFF.

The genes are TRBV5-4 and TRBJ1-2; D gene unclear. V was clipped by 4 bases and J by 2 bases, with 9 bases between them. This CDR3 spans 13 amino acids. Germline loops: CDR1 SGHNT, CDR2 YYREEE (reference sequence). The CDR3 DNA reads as TGTGCCAGCAGCCCAGACGGCAACTATGGCTACACCTTC. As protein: CASSPDGNYGYTF.

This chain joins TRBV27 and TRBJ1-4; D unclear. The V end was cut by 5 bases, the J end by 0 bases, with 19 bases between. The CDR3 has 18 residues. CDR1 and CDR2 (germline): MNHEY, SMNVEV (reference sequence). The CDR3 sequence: CASSLRLYMEATNEKLFF. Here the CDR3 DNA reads TGTGCCAGCAGTCTCCGACTCTACATGGAGGCAACTAATGAAAAACTGTTTTTT.

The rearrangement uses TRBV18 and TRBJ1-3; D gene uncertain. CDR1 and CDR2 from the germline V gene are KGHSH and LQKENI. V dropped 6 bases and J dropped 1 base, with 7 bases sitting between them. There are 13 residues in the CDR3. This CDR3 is CASSEGSGNTIYF. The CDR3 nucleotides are TGTGCCAGCTCCGAGGGTTCTGGAAACACCATATATTTT.

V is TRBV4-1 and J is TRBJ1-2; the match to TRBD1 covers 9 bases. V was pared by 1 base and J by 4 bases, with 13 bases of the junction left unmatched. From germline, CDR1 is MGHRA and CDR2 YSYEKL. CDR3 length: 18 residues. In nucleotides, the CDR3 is TGCGCCAGCAGCCAAGTAACTGGTGGGACAGGGAAACGCTATGGCTACACCTTC. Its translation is CASSQVTGGTGKRYGYTF.

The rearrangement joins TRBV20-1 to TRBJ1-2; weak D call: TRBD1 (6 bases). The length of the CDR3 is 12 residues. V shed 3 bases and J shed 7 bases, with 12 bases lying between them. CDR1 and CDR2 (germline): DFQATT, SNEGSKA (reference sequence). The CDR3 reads CSASRGGGGYTF. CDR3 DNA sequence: TGCAGTGCTAGTAGGGGGGGAGGTGGCTACACCTTC.

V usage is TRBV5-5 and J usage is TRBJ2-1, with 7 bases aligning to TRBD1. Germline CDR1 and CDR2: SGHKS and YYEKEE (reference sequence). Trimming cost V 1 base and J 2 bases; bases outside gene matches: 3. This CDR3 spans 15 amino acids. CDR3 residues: CASSLMDRTYNEQFF. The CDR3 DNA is TGTGCCAGCAGCTTGATGGACAGGACCTACAATGAGCAGTTCTTC.

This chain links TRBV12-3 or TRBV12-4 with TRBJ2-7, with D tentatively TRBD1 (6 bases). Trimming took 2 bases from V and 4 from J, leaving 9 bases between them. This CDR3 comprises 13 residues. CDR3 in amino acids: CASSLPGQYEQYF. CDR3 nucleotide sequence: TGTGCCAGCAGTTTACCCGGACAGTACGAGCAGTACTTC.